These 18 T cell receptor beta chains share one sample of origin, sequenced in a study of blood T cell repertoires in COVID-19. Sequenced by immunoSEQ multiplex PCR; TCRdb stores in-frame clones only, minus some. The sample has around 240,000 clones, 75% to 85% seen once. The sequencing sample was made of peripheral blood. The receptors were gathered from a woman aged 50 to 60 with acute or convalescent COVID-19.

V usage is TRBV5-1 and J usage is TRBJ2-2; 8 bases line up with TRBD1. The ends lost 1 base at V and 3 bases at J; junction bases unmatched: 5. The CDR3 spans 16 residues. CDR1 and CDR2 (germline): SGHRS, YFSETQ. The CDR3 DNA reads as TGCGCCAGCAGCTTGCAAGCAGGGGGCGACACCGGGGAGCTGTTTTTT. This gives the protein CASSLQAGGDTGELFF.

As for this clone: The sample holds other DNA sequences that translate to the same CDR3. This rearrangement joins TRBV19 to TRBJ2-1, with D unresolved. Germline V gives CDR1 LNHDA, CDR2 SQIVND (reference sequence). The CDR3 is 11 amino acids. Trimming removed 1 base from V and 9 bases from J, with 4 bases in between. The CDR3 sequence: CASSIGAEQFF. CDR3 bases: TGTGCCAGTAGTATAGGGGCTGAGCAGTTCTTC.

The V gene is TRBV5-4, the J gene TRBJ2-7, with 8 bases lining up with TRBD2. Germline trimming cut 4 bases from V and 4 bases from J; bases unmatched to any gene: 7. Germline CDR1 SGHNT, CDR2 YYREEE (reference sequence). This CDR3 is built from 14 residues. CDR3: CASSPTGTRYEQYF. For the CDR3, the DNA is TGTGCCAGCAGCCCAACCGGGACTAGATACGAGCAGTACTTC.

This clone came up once. This chain links TRBV2 with TRBJ2-5; D possibly corresponds to TRBD1 (6 bases). The germline V and J ends were trimmed by 5 bases and 5 bases, with 12 bases remaining between them. This CDR3 spans 13 amino acids. CDR1 is SNHLY and CDR2 is FYNNEI in the germline V gene. CDR3 sequence reads: CASSWTAHETQYF. The CDR3 region has the DNA TGTGCCAGCAGTTGGACAGCACATGAGACCCAGTACTTC.

The chain's CDR3 is CASSASDRVTEQYF. CDR3 nucleotide sequence: TGTGCCAGCAGCGCGTCGGACAGGGTGACCGAGCAGTACTTC. The genes are TRBV27 and TRBJ2-7; 8 nucleotides align to TRBD1. The ends lost 6 bases at V and 6 bases at J; junction bases unmatched: 10. The CDR3 covers 14 residues. In germline, CDR1 is MNHEY, CDR2 SMNVEV (reference sequence).

CDR3 in DNA: TGTGCCAGCAGCCCCGGACTAGCCTCTAGCGGGCTGTTTTTT. This gives the protein CASSPGLASSGLFF. The chain joins TRBV7-2 to TRBJ2-2; TRBD2 agrees at 8 bases. Unmatched junction bases numbered 12, after V lost 5 bases and J lost 13 bases. Germline V gene lookup returns CDR1 SGHTA and CDR2 FQGNSA. The CDR3 loop spans 14 amino acids. The entire variable domain, with the rest obtained from reference TRBV7-2 and TRBJ2-2, is as follows: GAGVSQSPSNKVTEKGKDVELRCDPISGHTALYWYRQSLGQGLEFLIYFQGNSAPDKSGLPSDRFSAERTGGSVSTLTIQRTQQEDSAVYLCASSPGLASSGLFFGEGSRLTVL.

The chain joins TRBV5-8 to TRBJ2-5, with 11 nucleotides matching TRBD2. Germline CDR1 reads SGHTS; CDR2 reads YDEGEE. The length of the CDR3 is 17 residues. V was clipped by 2 bases and J by 5 bases; unmatched bases: 11. The CDR3 DNA follows: TGTGCCAGCAGCTTCAGTGGGGTAGCGGGGGGGCACGAGACCCAGTACTTC. Translated: CASSFSGVAGGHETQYF.

The CDR3 region is CASSFQVFGELFF. CDR3 nucleotides: TGCGCCAGCAGCTTCCAGGTTTTCGGGGAGCTGTTTTTT. The rearrangement uses TRBV5-1 and TRBJ2-2; the D is unclear. Germline V lookup: CDR1 SGHRS, CDR2 YFSETQ. The CDR3 totals 13 residues. V was trimmed by 2 bases and J by 7 bases, leaving 9 bases between them. Supplemented by reference TRBV5-1 and TRBJ2-2, the full variable domain reads KAGVTQTPRYLIKTRGQQVTLSCSPISGHRSVSWYQQTPGQGLQFLFEYFSETQRNKGNFPGRFSGRQFSNSRSEMNVSTLELGDSALYLCASSFQVFGELFFGEGSRLTVL.

V and J are TRBV6-5 and TRBJ2-7, with a tentative D call TRBD2 (5 bases). V gave up 6 bases and J gave up 1 base, with 10 bases separating them. This CDR3 is built from 13 residues. Per germline, CDR1 MNHEY and CDR2 SVGAGI. The DNA for the CDR3 is TGTGCCAGCAGCTTCGGACTTTCCTACGAGCAGTACTTC. Protein: CASSFGLSYEQYF.

The rearrangement joins TRBV5-1 to TRBJ1-3, with D possibly TRBD1 on 6 matching bases. The CDR3 runs 16 residues. The V gene's germline CDR1 is SGHRS and CDR2 YFSETQ. V lost 3 bases and J 10 bases, leaving 23 bases between the germline ends. The chain's CDR3 is CASSSNTLDSSVTIYF. The CDR3 DNA is TGCGCCAGCAGCTCGAACACCCTGGACAGTAGCGTAACCATATATTTT.

The V call is TRBV18, the J call TRBJ1-2, with 7 bases aligning to TRBD1. Germline V gene data show CDR1 as KGHSH and CDR2 as LQKENI. Germline trimming cut 2 bases from V and 0 bases from J; bases unmatched to any gene: 3. This CDR3 spans 15 amino acids. The DNA of the CDR3 is TGTGCCAGCTCACCAGGGACAGCTGCTAACTATGGCTACACCTTC. Translated, it gives CASSPGTAANYGYTF.

The V gene is TRBV7-2, the J gene TRBJ2-5; tentative D call: TRBD1 (7 bases). The CDR3 runs to 14 residues. The V gene's germline CDR1 is SGHTA and CDR2 FQGNSA. The germline V and J ends were trimmed by 3 bases and 4 bases, with 12 bases remaining between them. CDR3 sequence (DNA): TGTGCCAGCAGCTTCAGGGGGGAATCAGAGACCCAGTACTTC. As protein: CASSFRGESETQYF.

The chain is built from TRBV3-1 (or the pseudogene TRBV3-2) and TRBJ2-7, with 9 nucleotides matching TRBD2. V trimming: 8 bases; J trimming: 4 bases; junction bases outside the gene matches: 9. The germline CDR1 and CDR2 sequences are LGHDT and YNNKEL (reference sequence). The CDR3 is made up of 14 amino acids. The CDR3 region is CASGGGGTVYEQYF. Here the CDR3 DNA reads TGTGCCAGCGGCGGGGGGGGAACTGTTTACGAGCAGTACTTC.

The chain is built from TRBV28 and TRBJ1-2; 7 bases line up with TRBD1. The CDR3 consists of 13 residues. Per germline, CDR1 MDHEN and CDR2 SYDVKM. J lost 7 bases, V lost 5 bases, and 7 bases had no gene match. CDR3 in DNA: TGTGCCAGCAGTACGACAGGGTCACCTGGCTACACCTTC. This encodes CASSTTGSPGYTF.

The chain uses TRBV15 and TRBJ1-1; TRBD1 matches 10 bases. CDR3 length equals 15 residues. The V gene end was trimmed by 0 bases and the J gene end by 4 bases; junction bases not matched to a gene: 2. CDR1 LNHNV and CDR2 YYDKDF come from the germline V gene (reference sequence). CDR3 in DNA: TGTGCCACCAGCAGAGATCGGACAGGGGGCACTGAAGCTTTCTTT. Translating it yields CATSRDRTGGTEAFF.

The V gene is TRBV7-2, the J gene TRBJ2-5; possibly TRBD2 for D (5 bases). Trimming removed 2 bases at V and 2 bases at J, with 12 bases between. The CDR3 has 15 residues. Looked up from germline, CDR1 is SGHTA and CDR2 is FQGNSA. This CDR3 reads CASSLLGGFQETQYF. The CDR3 DNA reads as TGTGCCAGCAGCTTATTAGGCGGGTTTCAAGAGACCCAGTACTTC. The complete variable domain, with remaining parts taken from reference TRBV7-2 and TRBJ2-5, reads GAGVSQSPSNKVTEKGKDVELRCDPISGHTALYWYRQSLGQGLEFLIYFQGNSAPDKSGLPSDRFSAERTGGSVSTLTIQRTQQEDSAVYLCASSLLGGFQETQYFGPGTRLLVL.

The chain uses TRBV15 and TRBJ2-1; 7 positions match TRBD2. The CDR3 extends over 16 amino acids. V lost 0 bases to trimming and J lost 4 bases; unmatched junction nucleotides: 6. Germline CDR1 reads LNHNV; CDR2 reads YYDKDF (reference sequence). For the CDR3, the DNA is TGTGCCACCAGCAGAGATGCGGATAGCGGGTACAATGAGCAGTTCTTC. Amino acid sequence: CATSRDADSGYNEQFF.

The rearrangement uses TRBV30 and TRBJ2-7; D call uncertain. V was shortened by 0 bases and J by 4 bases, with 10 bases between the two germline ends. Germline CDR1 and CDR2: GTSNPN and SVGIG (reference sequence). The CDR3 spans 13 residues. The CDR3 bases are TGTGCCTGGAGTGTATTGATGGCTTACGAGCAGTACTTC. This translates into CAWSVLMAYEQYF.